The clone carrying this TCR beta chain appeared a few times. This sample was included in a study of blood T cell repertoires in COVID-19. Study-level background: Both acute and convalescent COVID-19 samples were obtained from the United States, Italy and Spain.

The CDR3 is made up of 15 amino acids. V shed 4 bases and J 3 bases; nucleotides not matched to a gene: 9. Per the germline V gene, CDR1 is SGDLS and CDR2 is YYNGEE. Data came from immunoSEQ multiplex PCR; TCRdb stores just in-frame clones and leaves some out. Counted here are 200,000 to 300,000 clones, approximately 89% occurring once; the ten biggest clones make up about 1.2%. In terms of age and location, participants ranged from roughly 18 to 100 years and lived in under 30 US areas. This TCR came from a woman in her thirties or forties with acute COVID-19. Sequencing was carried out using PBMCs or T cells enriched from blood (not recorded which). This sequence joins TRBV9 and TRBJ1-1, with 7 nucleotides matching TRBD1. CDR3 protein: CASSPVGQPDTEAFF. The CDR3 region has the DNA TGTGCCAGCAGCCCCGTGGGACAGCCTGACACTGAAGCTTTCTTT.